A single sample is the source of the 25 T cell receptor beta chains below, sequenced in a study of T cell responses to AZD1222 COVID-19 vaccine. Libraries were prepared by immunoSEQ multiplex PCR; TCRdb keeps only in-frame clonotypes and omits some of them. The top ten hold roughly a quarter of the sample, which has 130,000 or so clones, 84% seen once. The sample in question was peripheral blood, obtained 28 days after the second AZD1222 dose. These receptors all stem from an adult who received the AZD1222 COVID-19 vaccine.

The chain links TRBV7-9 to TRBJ2-7; 7 positions match TRBD2. This CDR3 is built from 15 residues. J lost 4 bases, V lost 1 base, and 7 bases had no gene match. Germline V gives CDR1 SEHNR, CDR2 FQNEAQ (reference sequence). CDR3 DNA sequence: TGTGCCAGCAGCTTAGGCGCAGGACTAGAGTACGAGCAGTACTTC. Translated, it gives CASSLGAGLEYEQYF.

For this clone: The junction departs from the called germline gene at one end, perhaps through a read error. V usage is TRBV11-3 and J usage is TRBJ2-1, with a possible D match to TRBD1 (5 bases). The CDR3 runs to 13 residues. Germline V gives CDR1 SGHNT, CDR2 YENEEA. The CDR3 reads CASSVDSYNEQFF. The CDR3 coding sequence is TGTGCCAGCAGCGTAGACAGCTACAATGAGCAGTTCTTC.

The rearrangement joins TRBV5-5 to TRBJ1-6; D uncertain. Per the germline V gene, CDR1 is SGHKS and CDR2 is YYEKEE (reference sequence). This CDR3 has 15 residues. V was trimmed by 1 base and J by 4 bases, leaving 9 bases between them. The CDR3 loop is CASSLRTGYNSPLHF. The CDR3 DNA is TGTGCCAGCAGCTTGCGAACGGGTTATAATTCACCCCTCCACTTT.

The chain joins TRBV4-3 to TRBJ2-1; 8 nucleotides align to TRBD1. The V gene end was trimmed by 0 bases and the J gene end by 7 bases; junction bases not matched to a gene: 11. Germline-derived CDR1 and CDR2 are LGHNA and YSLEER. The CDR3 covers 17 residues. The CDR3: CASSQDPSGQGLNEQFF. The DNA of the CDR3 is TGCGCCAGCAGCCAAGATCCGTCTGGACAGGGTTTGAATGAGCAGTTCTTC.

The J gene is TRBJ2-1, the V gene TRBV10-2; 8 bases match TRBD1. V lost 6 bases and J lost 8; bases outside the gene matches: 12. The CDR3 runs 15 residues. CDR1 WSHSY and CDR2 SAAADI come from the germline V gene. CDR3 amino acids: CASRRTDREVDEQFF. CDR3 DNA sequence: TGCGCCAGCAGACGGACGGACAGGGAGGTTGATGAGCAGTTCTTC.

J is TRBJ2-2 and V is TRBV10-3; TRBD1 might be the D (5 bases). Germline V gives CDR1 ENHRY, CDR2 SYGVKD. The ends were cut back, 7 bases at V and 2 bases at J, with 11 bases in the middle. The CDR3 length is 14 residues. CDR3 coding DNA: TGTGCCATCAAGGGGCAGATAAACACCGGGGAGCTGTTTTTT. This gives the protein CAIKGQINTGELFF.

This clone occurred once. The rearrangement links TRBV5-1 to TRBJ2-1; no firm D call. Germline assignment: CDR1 SGHRS and CDR2 YFSETQ. Trimming pared 2 bases from V and 4 bases from J, leaving 10 bases between. The CDR3 is 14 residues long. CDR3 nucleotide sequence: TGCGCCAGCAGCTTAACTACGTTATACAATGAGCAGTTCTTC. Translation gives CASSLTTLYNEQFF.

The chain is built from TRBV27 and TRBJ2-7, with TRBD2 matching over 9 bases. The CDR3 runs to 17 residues. Germline CDR1 and CDR2: MNHEY and SMNVEV (reference sequence). The V and J ends lost 5 bases and 0 bases, in that order; junction bases with no gene match: 11. CDR3 amino acids: CASSLGQRGASSYEQYF. The CDR3 nucleotides read TGTGCCAGCAGTCTAGGACAGCGGGGGGCGAGCTCCTACGAGCAGTACTTC.

The chain uses TRBV2 and TRBJ1-1; TRBD1 agrees at 8 bases. Germline assignment: CDR1 SNHLY and CDR2 FYNNEI. The length of the CDR3 is 14 residues. Losses at the gene ends were 1 base for V and 5 bases for J; bases not matched to a gene: 3. This chain's CDR3 is CASSEGRGRTEAFF. As DNA, the CDR3 is TGTGCCAGCAGTGAAGGCAGGGGGCGGACTGAAGCTTTCTTT.

This clone was counted only a few times. The J gene is TRBJ1-2, the V gene TRBV7-9; 9 bases align to TRBD1. This CDR3 spans 11 amino acids. Per the germline V gene, CDR1 is SEHNR and CDR2 is FQNEAQ (reference sequence). With V trimmed by 8 bases and J by 8 bases, 3 bases remained unmatched. CDR3 loop: CASSGQGGYTF. For the CDR3, the DNA is TGTGCCAGCTCGGGACAGGGAGGCTACACCTTC.

This chain links TRBV6-2 or TRBV6-3 with TRBJ2-3; D gene uncertain. Trimming removed 2 bases at V and 4 bases at J, with 7 bases between. The CDR3 has 13 residues. The germline V gene has CDR1 MNHEY and CDR2 SVGEGT. CDR3 nucleotide sequence: TGTGCCAGCAGTTACGCATCCGCAGATACGCAGTATTTT. This translates into CASSYASADTQYF.

This chain connects TRBV3-1 (or the pseudogene TRBV3-2) to TRBJ1-2; D uncertain. V lost 1 base and J lost 7, with 10 bases in between. The germline V gene encodes CDR1 LGHDT and CDR2 YNNKEL (reference sequence). This CDR3 spans 13 amino acids. The CDR3 loop reads CASSQGPYSGYTF. DNA for the CDR3: TGTGCCAGCAGCCAAGGCCCTTACAGTGGCTACACCTTC.

The chain couples TRBV5-6 to TRBJ1-1, with no clear D. Trimming left V 3 bases short and J 7 bases short, with 13 bases between. This CDR3 region has 13 residues. Germline V CDR1 and CDR2: SGHDT, YYEEEE. The CDR3 DNA reads as TGTGCCAGCAGCTCTGGGTCTCTCCTTGAAGCTTTCTTT. Amino acid sequence: CASSSGSLLEAFF.

J is TRBJ1-2 and V is TRBV28; TRBD1 matches at 9 bases. The V gene's germline CDR1 is MDHEN and CDR2 SYDVKM. The CDR3 runs to 15 residues. The V gene end was trimmed by 7 bases and the J gene end by 5 bases; junction bases not matched to a gene: 11. CDR3 in amino acids: CASTIGQGRGYGYTF. In nucleotides, the CDR3 is TGTGCCAGCACCATTGGACAGGGGAGGGGGTATGGCTACACCTTC.

The rearrangement joins TRBV6-2 or TRBV6-3 to TRBJ1-4; D is unresolved. V was pared by 5 bases and J by 0 bases, with 10 bases between. CDR1 and CDR2 (germline): MNHEY, SVGEGT. The CDR3 length is 15 residues. The CDR3 DNA sequence: TGTGCCAGCAGTGAGACGGCCCCAACTAATGAAAAACTGTTTTTT. Amino acids: CASSETAPTNEKLFF.

This clone was observed a few times. The gene calls are TRBV4-2 and TRBJ2-3, with 8 positions matching TRBD2. V shed 0 bases and J 6 bases; nucleotides not matched to a gene: 14. The CDR3 totals 18 residues. Germline assignment: CDR1 LGHNA and CDR2 YNFKEQ. The chain's CDR3 is CASSQEGGGGRSRDTQYF. CDR3 DNA sequence: TGTGCCAGCAGCCAAGAAGGAGGCGGGGGGAGGTCTAGGGATACGCAGTATTTT.

In DNA, the CDR3 is TGTGCCAGCAGCTCACCTGATTATTTGGACACTGAAGCTTTCTTT. This encodes CASSSPDYLDTEAFF. This chain links TRBV5-6 with TRBJ1-1; D gene ambiguous. Germline CDR1 reads SGHDT; CDR2 reads YYEEEE. V lost 3 bases and J 3 bases, leaving 15 bases between the germline ends. The CDR3 has 15 amino acids.

This clone was picked up a small number of times. This sequence joins TRBV12-5 and TRBJ1-3; D not resolved. This CDR3 spans 12 amino acids. V dropped 5 bases and J dropped 4 bases, with 6 bases sitting between them. Germline V CDR1 and CDR2: LGHNT, FRNRAP. CDR3 in amino acids: CASGQEGNTIYF. CDR3 DNA sequence: TGTGCTAGTGGTCAAGAGGGAAACACCATATATTTT.

This chain links TRBV2 with TRBJ2-3; the D gene is possibly TRBD2 (6 bases). V lost 4 bases and J 2 bases, leaving 16 bases between the germline ends. This CDR3 contains 16 residues. In germline, CDR1 is SNHLY, CDR2 FYNNEI. The CDR3 DNA sequence: TGTGCCAGCAGTGGGGGGGTACAGAGTTACACAGATACGCAGTATTTT. Amino acid sequence: CASSGGVQSYTDTQYF.

This chain connects TRBV2 to TRBJ1-2; 12 bases match TRBD1. Germline-derived CDR1 and CDR2 are SNHLY and FYNNEI. J was trimmed by 2 bases and V by 6 bases; bases with no gene match: 1. The CDR3 has 14 residues. CDR3 loop: CASRGQGANYGYTF. The CDR3 DNA follows: TGTGCCAGCAGGGGACAGGGGGCAAACTATGGCTACACCTTC.

The chain recombines TRBV5-8 with TRBJ1-1; the D is unclear. The germline V gene encodes CDR1 SGHTS and CDR2 YDEGEE. The V end was cut by 2 bases, the J end by 6 bases, with 11 bases between. The length of the CDR3 is 13 residues. The CDR3 nucleotides are TGTGCCAGCAGCTTATCGGGAACCGCTGAAGCTTTCTTT. Encoded protein: CASSLSGTAEAFF.

CDR3 nucleotides: TGTGCCAGCAGCCAAGATCTCCGGTTTAATTCACCCCTCCACTTT. Translated: CASSQDLRFNSPLHF. The V call is TRBV3-1 (or the pseudogene TRBV3-2), the J call TRBJ1-6; no reliable D call. Germline assignment: CDR1 LGHDT and CDR2 YNNKEL (reference sequence). The CDR3 totals 15 residues. The ends were cut back, 0 bases at V and 6 bases at J, with 9 bases in the middle.

The chain links TRBV20-1 to TRBJ1-4; D remains unclear. Germline loops: CDR1 DFQATT, CDR2 SNEGSKA (reference sequence). The CDR3 contains 12 residues. Trimming pared 3 bases from V and 4 bases from J, leaving 6 bases between. CDR3 protein: CSASADNEKLFF. In nucleotides, the CDR3 is TGCAGTGCTAGTGCAGATAATGAAAAACTGTTTTTT.

The chain employs TRBV7-9 and TRBJ1-2; 9 nucleotides align to TRBD1. There are 17 residues in the CDR3. Germline-derived CDR1 and CDR2 are SEHNR and FQNEAQ (reference sequence). V lost 7 bases to trimming and J lost 8 bases; unmatched junction nucleotides: 20. The CDR3 here is CASTRWLLTGGLRGYTF. DNA of the CDR3: TGTGCCAGCACCAGGTGGCTCTTGACAGGGGGATTGAGAGGCTACACCTTC.

The chain recombines TRBV7-2 with TRBJ1-1, with D possibly TRBD1 on 5 matching bases. Germline values: CDR1 SGHTA, CDR2 FQGNSA. The germline V and J ends were trimmed by 5 bases and 1 base, with 14 bases remaining between them. The CDR3 totals 15 residues. The CDR3 spells CASSGRGGGNTEAFF. CDR3 nucleotides: TGTGCCAGCAGCGGCCGGGGGGGTGGGAACACTGAAGCTTTCTTT.